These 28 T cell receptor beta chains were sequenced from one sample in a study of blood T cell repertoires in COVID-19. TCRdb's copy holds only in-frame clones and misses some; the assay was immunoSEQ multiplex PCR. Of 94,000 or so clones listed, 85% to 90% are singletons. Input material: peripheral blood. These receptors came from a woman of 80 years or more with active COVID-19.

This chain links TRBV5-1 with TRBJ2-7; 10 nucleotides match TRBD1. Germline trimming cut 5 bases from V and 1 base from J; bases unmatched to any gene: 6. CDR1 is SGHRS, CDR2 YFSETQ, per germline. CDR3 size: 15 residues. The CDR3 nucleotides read TGCGCCAGCAGATCGGGACAGGGGATTTCCTACGAGCAGTACTTC. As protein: CASRSGQGISYEQYF.

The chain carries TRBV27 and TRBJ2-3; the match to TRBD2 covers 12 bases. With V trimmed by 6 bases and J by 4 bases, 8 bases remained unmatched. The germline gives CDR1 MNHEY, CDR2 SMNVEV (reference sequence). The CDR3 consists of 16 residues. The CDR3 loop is CASRGLAGTAADTQYF. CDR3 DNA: TGTGCCAGCAGGGGACTAGCGGGCACGGCAGCAGATACGCAGTATTTT.

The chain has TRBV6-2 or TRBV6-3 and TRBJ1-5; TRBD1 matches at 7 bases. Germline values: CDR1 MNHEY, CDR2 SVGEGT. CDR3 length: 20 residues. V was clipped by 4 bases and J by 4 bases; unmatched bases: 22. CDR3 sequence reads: CASSSRRNINRDSKNQPQHF. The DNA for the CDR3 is TGTGCCAGCAGTTCGCGCAGGAACATTAACCGGGACAGTAAGAATCAGCCCCAGCATTTT.

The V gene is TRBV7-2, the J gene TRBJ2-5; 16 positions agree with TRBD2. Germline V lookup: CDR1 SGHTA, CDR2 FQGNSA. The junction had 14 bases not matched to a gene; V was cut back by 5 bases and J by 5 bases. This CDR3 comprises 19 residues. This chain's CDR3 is CASSRTGGTSGRAVETQYF. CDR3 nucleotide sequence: TGTGCCAGCAGCCGGACGGGCGGGACTAGCGGGAGGGCCGTGGAGACCCAGTACTTC.

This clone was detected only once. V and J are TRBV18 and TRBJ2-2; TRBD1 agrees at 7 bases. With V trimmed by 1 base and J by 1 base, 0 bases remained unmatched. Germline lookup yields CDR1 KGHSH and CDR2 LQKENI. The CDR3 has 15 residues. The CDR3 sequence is CASSPRDRNTGELFF. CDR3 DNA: TGTGCCAGCTCACCACGGGACAGGAACACCGGGGAGCTGTTTTTT.

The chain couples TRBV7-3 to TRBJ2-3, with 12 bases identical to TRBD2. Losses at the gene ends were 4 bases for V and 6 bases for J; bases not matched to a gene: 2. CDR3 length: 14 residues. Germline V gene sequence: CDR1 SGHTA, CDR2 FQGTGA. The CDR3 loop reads CASSSGLAGDTQYF. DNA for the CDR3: TGTGCCAGCAGCTCTGGACTAGCGGGGGATACGCAGTATTTT.

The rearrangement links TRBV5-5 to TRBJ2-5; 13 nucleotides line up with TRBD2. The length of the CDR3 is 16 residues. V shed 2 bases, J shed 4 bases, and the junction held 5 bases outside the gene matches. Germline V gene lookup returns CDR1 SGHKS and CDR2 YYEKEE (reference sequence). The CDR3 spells CASSFRLAGGVETQYF. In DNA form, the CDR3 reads TGTGCCAGCAGCTTCCGACTAGCGGGAGGAGTAGAGACCCAGTACTTC.

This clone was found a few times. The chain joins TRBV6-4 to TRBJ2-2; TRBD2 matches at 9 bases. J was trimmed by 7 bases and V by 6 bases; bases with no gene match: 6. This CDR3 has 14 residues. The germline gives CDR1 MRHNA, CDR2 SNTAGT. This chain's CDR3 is CASSRTSDIGELFF. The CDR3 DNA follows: TGTGCCAGCAGCAGGACTAGCGACATCGGGGAGCTGTTTTTT.

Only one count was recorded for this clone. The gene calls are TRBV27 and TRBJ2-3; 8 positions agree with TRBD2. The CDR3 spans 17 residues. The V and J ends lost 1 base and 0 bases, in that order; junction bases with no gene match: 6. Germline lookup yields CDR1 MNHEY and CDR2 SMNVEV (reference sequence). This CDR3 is CASSLFLAGASTDTQYF. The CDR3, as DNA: TGTGCCAGCAGTTTATTCCTAGCGGGTGCTAGCACAGATACGCAGTATTTT.

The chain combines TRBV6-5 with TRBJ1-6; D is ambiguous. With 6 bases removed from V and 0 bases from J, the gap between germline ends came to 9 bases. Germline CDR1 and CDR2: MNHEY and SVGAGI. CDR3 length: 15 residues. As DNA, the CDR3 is TGTGCCAGCAGCGGGTACAACTCCTATAATTCACCCCTCCACTTT. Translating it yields CASSGYNSYNSPLHF.

DNA for the CDR3: TGTGCCAGCAGTTCGATCACAATCCCGTTCAATGAGCAGTTCTTC. Its protein is CASSSITIPFNEQFF. The rearrangement links TRBV28 to TRBJ2-1, with D uncertain. Deletions cut 4 bases from V and 6 bases from J, with 16 bases between. Germline lookup yields CDR1 MDHEN and CDR2 SYDVKM. The CDR3 has 15 residues.

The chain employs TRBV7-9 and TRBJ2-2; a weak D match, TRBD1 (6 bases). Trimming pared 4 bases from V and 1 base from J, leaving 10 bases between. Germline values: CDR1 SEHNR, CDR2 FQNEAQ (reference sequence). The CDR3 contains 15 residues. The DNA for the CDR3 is TGTGCCAGCAGCTCCCAGGGGAAGAACACCGGGGAGCTGTTTTTT. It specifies CASSSQGKNTGELFF.

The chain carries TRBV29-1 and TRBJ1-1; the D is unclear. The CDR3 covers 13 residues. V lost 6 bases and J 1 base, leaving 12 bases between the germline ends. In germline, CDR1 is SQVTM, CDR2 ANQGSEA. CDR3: CSVATDKNTEAFF. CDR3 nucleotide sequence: TGCAGCGTAGCAACCGACAAGAACACTGAAGCTTTCTTT. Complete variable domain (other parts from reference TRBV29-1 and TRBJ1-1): SAVISQKPSRDICQRGTSLTIQCQVDSQVTMMFWYRQQPGQSLTLIATANQGSEATYESGFVIDKFPISRPNLTFSTLTVSNMSPEDSSIYLCSVATDKNTEAFFGQGTRLTVV.

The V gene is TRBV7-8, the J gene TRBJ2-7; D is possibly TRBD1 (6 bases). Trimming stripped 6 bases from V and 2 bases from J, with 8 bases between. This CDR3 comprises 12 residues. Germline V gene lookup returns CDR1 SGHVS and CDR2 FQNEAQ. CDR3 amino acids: CASRDSPYEQYF. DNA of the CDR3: TGTGCCAGCAGGGACAGCCCCTACGAGCAGTACTTC.

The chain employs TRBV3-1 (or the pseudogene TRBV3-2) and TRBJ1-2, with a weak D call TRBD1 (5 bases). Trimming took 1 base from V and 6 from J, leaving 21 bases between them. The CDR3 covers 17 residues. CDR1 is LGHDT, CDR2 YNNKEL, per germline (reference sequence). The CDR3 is CASSQGGGTYSSHGYTF. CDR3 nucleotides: TGTGCCAGCAGCCAAGGGGGGGGGACGTATTCCTCCCATGGCTACACCTTC.

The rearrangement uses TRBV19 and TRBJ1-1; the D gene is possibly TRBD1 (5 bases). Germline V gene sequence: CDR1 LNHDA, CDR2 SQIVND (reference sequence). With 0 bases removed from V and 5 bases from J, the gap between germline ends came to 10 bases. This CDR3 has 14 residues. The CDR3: CASSIERGVTEAFF. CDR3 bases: TGTGCCAGTAGTATAGAGCGGGGCGTTACTGAAGCTTTCTTT.

CDR3 DNA: TGTGCCAGCAGTGATCCCAGCGGGAACGGCGGAGAGACCCAGTACTTC. Protein sequence: CASSDPSGNGGETQYF. The rearrangement links TRBV6-1 to TRBJ2-5, with TRBD2 matching over 7 bases. This CDR3 spans 16 amino acids. V lost 3 bases to trimming and J lost 4 bases; unmatched junction nucleotides: 11. In germline, CDR1 is MNHNS, CDR2 SASEGT.

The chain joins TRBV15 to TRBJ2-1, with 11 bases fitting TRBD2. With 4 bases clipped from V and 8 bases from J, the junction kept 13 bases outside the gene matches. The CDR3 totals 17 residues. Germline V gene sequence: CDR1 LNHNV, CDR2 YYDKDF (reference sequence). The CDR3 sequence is CATSTHLRLAGLHEQFF. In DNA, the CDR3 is TGTGCCACCAGCACTCACCTTAGACTAGCGGGATTACATGAGCAGTTCTTC.

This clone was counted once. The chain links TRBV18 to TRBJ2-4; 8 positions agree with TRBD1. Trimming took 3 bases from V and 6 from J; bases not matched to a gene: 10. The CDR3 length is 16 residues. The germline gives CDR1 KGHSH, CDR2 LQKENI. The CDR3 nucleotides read TGTGCCAGCTCACCCCTTAAGACAGGGGCGACAAACATTCAGTACTTC. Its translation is CASSPLKTGATNIQYF.

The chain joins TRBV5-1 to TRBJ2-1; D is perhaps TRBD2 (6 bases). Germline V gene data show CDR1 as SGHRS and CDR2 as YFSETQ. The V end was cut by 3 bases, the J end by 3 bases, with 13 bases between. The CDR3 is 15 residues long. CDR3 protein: CASSSTSLVYNEQFF. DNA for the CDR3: TGCGCCAGCAGCTCGACTAGTCTAGTCTACAATGAGCAGTTCTTC.

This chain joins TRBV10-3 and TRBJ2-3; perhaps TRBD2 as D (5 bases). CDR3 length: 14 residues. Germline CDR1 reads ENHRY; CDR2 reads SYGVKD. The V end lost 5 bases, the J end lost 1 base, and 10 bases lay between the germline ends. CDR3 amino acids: CAISPMGGTDTQYF. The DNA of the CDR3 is TGTGCCATCAGTCCCATGGGAGGCACAGATACGCAGTATTTT.

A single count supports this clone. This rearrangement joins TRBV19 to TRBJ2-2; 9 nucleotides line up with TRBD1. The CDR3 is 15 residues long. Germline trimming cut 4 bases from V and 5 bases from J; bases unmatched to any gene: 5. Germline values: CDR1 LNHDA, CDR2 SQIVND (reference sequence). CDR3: CASSTSTGGTGELFF. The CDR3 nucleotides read TGTGCCAGTAGTACCTCGACAGGGGGGACCGGGGAGCTGTTTTTT.

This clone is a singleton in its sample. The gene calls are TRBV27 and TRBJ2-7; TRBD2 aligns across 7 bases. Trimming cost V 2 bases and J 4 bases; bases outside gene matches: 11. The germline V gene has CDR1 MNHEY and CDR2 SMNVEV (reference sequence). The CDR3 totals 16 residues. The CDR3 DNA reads TGTGCCAGCAGTTTAACGAATGGCGGGAGATGGTACGAGCAGTACTTC. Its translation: CASSLTNGGRWYEQYF.

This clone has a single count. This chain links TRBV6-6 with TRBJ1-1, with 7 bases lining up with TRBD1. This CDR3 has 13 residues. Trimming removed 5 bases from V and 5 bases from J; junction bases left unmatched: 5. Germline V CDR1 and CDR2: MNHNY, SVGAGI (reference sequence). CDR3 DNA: TGTGCCAGCAGTCCGAACAGGGGAACTGAAGCTTTCTTT. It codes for CASSPNRGTEAFF.

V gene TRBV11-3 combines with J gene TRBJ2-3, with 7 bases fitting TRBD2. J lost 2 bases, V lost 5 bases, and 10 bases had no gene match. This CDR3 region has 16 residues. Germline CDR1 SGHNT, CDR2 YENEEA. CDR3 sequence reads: CASSPHPGTNTDTQYF. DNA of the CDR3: TGTGCCAGCAGCCCTCACCCCGGGACTAACACAGATACGCAGTATTTT.

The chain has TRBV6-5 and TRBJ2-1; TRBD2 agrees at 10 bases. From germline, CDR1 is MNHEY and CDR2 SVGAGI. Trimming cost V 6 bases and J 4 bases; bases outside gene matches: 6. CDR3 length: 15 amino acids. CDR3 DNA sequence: TGTGCCAGCAGGACAAGCGGGAGGGCGTACAATGAGCAGTTCTTC. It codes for CASRTSGRAYNEQFF.

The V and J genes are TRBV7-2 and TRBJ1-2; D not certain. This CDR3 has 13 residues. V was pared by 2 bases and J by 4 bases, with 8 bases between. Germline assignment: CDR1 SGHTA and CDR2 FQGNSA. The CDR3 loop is CASSLRGSYGYTF. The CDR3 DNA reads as TGTGCCAGCAGCTTACGGGGTTCCTATGGCTACACCTTC.

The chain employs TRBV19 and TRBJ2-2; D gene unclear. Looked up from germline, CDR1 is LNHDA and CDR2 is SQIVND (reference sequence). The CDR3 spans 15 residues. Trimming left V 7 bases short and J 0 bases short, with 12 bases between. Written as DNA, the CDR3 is TGTGCCAGTACCGTTTTGACAACGAACACCGGGGAGCTGTTTTTT. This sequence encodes CASTVLTTNTGELFF.